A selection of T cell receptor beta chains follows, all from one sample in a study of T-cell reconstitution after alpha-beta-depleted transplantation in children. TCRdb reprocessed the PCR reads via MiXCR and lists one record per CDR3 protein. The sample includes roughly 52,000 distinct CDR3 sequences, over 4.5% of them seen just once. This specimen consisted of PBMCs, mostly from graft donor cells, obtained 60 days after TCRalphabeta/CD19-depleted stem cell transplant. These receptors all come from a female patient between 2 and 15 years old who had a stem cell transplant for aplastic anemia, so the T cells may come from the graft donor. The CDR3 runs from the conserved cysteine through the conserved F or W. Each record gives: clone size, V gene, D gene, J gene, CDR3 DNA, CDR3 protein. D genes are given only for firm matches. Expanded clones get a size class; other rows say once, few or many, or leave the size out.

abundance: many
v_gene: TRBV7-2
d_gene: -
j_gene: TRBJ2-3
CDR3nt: TGTGCCAGCGGGGCCTCCCCCTCAGATACGCAGTATTTT
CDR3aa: CASGASPSDTQYF

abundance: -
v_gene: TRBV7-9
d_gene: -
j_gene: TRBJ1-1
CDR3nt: TGTGCCAGCACCGGAGCGGGGTCAGTTGAAGCTTTCTTT
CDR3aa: CASTGAGSVEAFF

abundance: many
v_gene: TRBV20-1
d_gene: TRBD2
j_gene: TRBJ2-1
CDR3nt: TGCAGTGCTAGTAGGACTAGCGGGATGTACAATGAGCAGTTCTTC
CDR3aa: CSASRTSGMYNEQFF

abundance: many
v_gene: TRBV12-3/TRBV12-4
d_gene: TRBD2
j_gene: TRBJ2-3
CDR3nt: TGTGCCAGCAGTTTACTAGCGGGAGGAGATACGCAGTATTTT
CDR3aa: CASSLLAGGDTQYF

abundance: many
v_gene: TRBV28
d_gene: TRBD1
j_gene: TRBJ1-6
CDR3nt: TGTGCCAGCGGACAGGGAAACGCAAATTCACCCCTCCACTTT
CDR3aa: CASGQGNANSPLHF

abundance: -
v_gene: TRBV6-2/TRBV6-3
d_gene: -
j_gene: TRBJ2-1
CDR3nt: TGTGCCAGCGGTTGGGGTCTAGCAGATTACAATGAGCAGTTCTTC
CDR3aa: CASGWGLADYNEQFF

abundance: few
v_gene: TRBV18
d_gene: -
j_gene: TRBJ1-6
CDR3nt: TGTGCCAGCTCAAGGAGGGCGGAAGACAATTCACCCCTCCACTTT
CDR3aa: CASSRRAEDNSPLHF

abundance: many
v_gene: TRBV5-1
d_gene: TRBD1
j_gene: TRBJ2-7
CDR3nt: TGCGCCAGCAGCCAGGGACAGGGAAGCTACGAGCAGTACTTC
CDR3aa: CASSQGQGSYEQYF

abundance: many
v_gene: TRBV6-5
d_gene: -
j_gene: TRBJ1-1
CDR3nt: TGTGCCAGCAACATCCAGGGGAACACTGAAGCTTTCTTT
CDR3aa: CASNIQGNTEAFF

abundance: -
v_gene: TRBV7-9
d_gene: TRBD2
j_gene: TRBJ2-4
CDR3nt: TGTGCCAGCAGCTCCCTCCTAGCGGGAGTAATGCCTGTGGACATTCAGTACTTC
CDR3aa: CASSSLLAGVMPVDIQYF

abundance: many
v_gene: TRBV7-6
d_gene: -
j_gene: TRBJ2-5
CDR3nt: TGTGCCAGCAGCTTTGACCAAGAGACCCAGTACTTC
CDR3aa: CASSFDQETQYF

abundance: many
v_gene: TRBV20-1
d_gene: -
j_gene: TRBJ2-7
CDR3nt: TGCAGTGCTGAGACTTTCTCCTACGAGCAGTACTTC
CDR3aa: CSAETFSYEQYF

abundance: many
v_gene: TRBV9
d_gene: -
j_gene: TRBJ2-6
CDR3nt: TGTGCCAGCAGCGTAGAGGGGTCTGGGGCCAACGTCCTGACTTTC
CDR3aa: CASSVEGSGANVLTF

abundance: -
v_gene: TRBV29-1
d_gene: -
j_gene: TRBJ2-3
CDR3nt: TGCAGCGTTGGAGCCGCCGTTAGCACAGATACGCAGTATTTT
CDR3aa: CSVGAAVSTDTQYF

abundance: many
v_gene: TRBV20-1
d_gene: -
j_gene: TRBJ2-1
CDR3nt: TGCAGTGCAAAGAGGTCGACCGCCTACAATGAGCAGTTCTTC
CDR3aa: CSAKRSTAYNEQFF

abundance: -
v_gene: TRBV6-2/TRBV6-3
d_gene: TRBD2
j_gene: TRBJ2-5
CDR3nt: TGTGCCAGCAGTTCGGCTAGCGGGAGATGGGGAGAGACCCAGTACTTC
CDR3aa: CASSSASGRWGETQYF

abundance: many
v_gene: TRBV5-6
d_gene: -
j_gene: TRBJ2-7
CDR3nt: TGTGCCAGTAGCTTCGGTTACTACGAGCAGTACTTC
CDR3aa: CASSFGYYEQYF

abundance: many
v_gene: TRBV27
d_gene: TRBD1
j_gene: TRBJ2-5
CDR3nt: TGTGCCAGCAGCGGGAAAGGGACAGGACAAGAGACCCAGTACTTC
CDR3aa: CASSGKGTGQETQYF

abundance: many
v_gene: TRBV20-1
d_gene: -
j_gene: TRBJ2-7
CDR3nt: TGCAGTGCTTCCCCCGCCAGGGGGGGAGACGTCAACGAGCAGTACTTC
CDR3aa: CSASPARGGDVNEQYF

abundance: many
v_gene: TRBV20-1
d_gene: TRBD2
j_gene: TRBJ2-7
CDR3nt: TGCAGTGCCGGCGGACTAGCGGGAGCTGGGAGCGACGAGCAGTACTTC
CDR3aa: CSAGGLAGAGSDEQYF

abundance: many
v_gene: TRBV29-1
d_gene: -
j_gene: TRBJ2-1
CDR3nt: TGCAGCGTACAAACAGGGTGGGGGGTCAATGAGCAGTTCTTC
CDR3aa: CSVQTGWGVNEQFF

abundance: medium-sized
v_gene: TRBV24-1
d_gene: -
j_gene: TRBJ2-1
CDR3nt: TGTGCCACCAGTGATTCGTGGGAGTCTGTCAATGAGCAGTTCTTC
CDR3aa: CATSDSWESVNEQFF

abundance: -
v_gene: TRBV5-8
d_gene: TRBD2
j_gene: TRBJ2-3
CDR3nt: TGTGCCAGCAGCTTGGCCGTCCTAGCGGGGGGGAGAGGCGCAGATACGCAGTATTTT
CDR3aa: CASSLAVLAGGRGADTQYF

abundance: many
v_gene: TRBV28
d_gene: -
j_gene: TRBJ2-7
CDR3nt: TGTGCCAGCAGTTTCAGAGGGCGGGACTACGAGCAGTACTTC
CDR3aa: CASSFRGRDYEQYF

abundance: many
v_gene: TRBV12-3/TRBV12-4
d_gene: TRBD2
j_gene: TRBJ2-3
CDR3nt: TGTGCCAGCAGTTTAGCGCTAGCTAGCGGGGGGGGGGCAGATACGCAGTATTTT
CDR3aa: CASSLALASGGGADTQYF

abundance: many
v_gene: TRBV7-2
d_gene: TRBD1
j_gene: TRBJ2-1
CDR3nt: TGTGCCGGATCGCGGACAGGGCCCTACAATGAGCAGTTCTTC
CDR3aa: CAGSRTGPYNEQFF

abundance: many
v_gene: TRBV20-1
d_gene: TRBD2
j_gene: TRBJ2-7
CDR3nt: TGCAGTGCTACTAGCGGGGGGTACGAGCAGTACTTC
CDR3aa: CSATSGGYEQYF

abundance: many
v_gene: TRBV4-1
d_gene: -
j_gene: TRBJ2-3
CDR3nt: TGCGCCAGCAGCCAAGACCCCCGCGTAGATACGCAGTATTTT
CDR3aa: CASSQDPRVDTQYF

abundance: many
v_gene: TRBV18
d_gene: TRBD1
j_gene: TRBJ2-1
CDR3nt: TGTGCCAGCTCAAACAGGGGGTATAACGGAAATGAGCAGTTCTTC
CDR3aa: CASSNRGYNGNEQFF

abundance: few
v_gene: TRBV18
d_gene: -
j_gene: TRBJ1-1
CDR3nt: TGTGCCAGCTCACGGCGTCAGGAAAACACTGAAGCTTTCTTT
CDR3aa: CASSRRQENTEAFF

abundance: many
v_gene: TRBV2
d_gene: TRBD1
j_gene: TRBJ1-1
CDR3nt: TGTGCCAGCACCCTCCGACAGGGGCGGAACACTGAAGCTTTCTTT
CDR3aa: CASTLRQGRNTEAFF

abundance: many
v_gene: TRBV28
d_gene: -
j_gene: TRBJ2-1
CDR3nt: TGTGCCAGCAGTTCCCGGACAAGCTCCTACAATGAGCAGTTCTTC
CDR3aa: CASSSRTSSYNEQFF

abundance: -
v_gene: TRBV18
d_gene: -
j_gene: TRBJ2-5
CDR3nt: TGTGCCAGCTCACCACCGGGACTAGAGACCCAGTACTTC
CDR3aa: CASSPPGLETQYF

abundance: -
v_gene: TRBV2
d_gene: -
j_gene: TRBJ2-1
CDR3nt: TGTGCCAGCAGTGAATTAGCCTACAATGAGCAGTTCTTC
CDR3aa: CASSELAYNEQFF

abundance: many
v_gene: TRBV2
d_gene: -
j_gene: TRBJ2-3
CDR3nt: TGTGCCAGCGCGCTTTTGGTTGGGCTAGATACGCAGTATTTT
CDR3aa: CASALLVGLDTQYF

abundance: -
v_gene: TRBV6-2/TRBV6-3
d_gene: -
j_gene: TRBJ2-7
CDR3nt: TGTGCCAGCGGCGACTCTCGAGTCGAGCAGTACTTC
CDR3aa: CASGDSRVEQYF

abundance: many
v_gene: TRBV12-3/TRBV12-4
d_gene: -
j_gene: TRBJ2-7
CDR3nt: TGTGCCAGCAGAGAGGACTGGGCCTACGAGCAGTACTTC
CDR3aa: CASREDWAYEQYF

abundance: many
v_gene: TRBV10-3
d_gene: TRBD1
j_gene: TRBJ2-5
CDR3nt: TGTGCCATCAGGGCGGGACAGGGGCAAGAGACCCAGTACTTC
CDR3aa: CAIRAGQGQETQYF

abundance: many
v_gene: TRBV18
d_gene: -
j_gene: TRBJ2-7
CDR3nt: TGTGCCAGCTCACCCACAGGCCCCCACTACGAGCAGTACTTC
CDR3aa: CASSPTGPHYEQYF